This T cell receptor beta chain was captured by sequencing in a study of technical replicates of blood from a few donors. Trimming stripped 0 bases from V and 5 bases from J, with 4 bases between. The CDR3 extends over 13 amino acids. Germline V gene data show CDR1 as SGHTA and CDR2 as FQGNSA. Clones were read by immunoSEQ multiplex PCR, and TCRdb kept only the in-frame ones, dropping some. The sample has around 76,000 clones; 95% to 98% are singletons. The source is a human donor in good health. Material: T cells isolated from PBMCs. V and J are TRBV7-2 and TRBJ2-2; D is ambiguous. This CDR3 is CASSLAGTGELFF. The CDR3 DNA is TGTGCCAGCAGCTTAGCCGGGACCGGGGAGCTGTTTTTT.